This paragraph reports one TCR beta chain. The CDR3 has 13 residues. Germline V gene sequence: CDR1 LNHDA, CDR2 SQIVND (reference sequence). V was clipped by 1 base and J by 10 bases, with 13 bases between them. Produced via immunoSEQ multiplex PCR; TCRdb's table is partial and in-frame only. The sample holds approximately 15,000 clones, about 71% seen once. This entry belongs to a study of PD-1 and CTLA-4 blockade in melanoma. The input for sequencing was CD8+ T cells from peripheral blood, taken from a patient given anti-PD-1 treatment. V and J are TRBV19 and TRBJ1-2; D might be TRBD1 (5 bases). The TCR sequence derives from a human donor with melanoma. CDR3 loop: CASSIGLGAFYTF. The CDR3 nucleotides read TGTGCCAGTAGTATAGGGCTTGGGGCTTTCTACACCTTC.